A single sample gave rise to the 27 T cell receptor beta chains below, sequenced in a study of glioma-infiltrating T cells. TCR alpha and beta CDR3 regions were amplified from RNA using iRepertoire nested multiplex PCR. MiXCR, run by TCRdb on the multiplex PCR reads, gives a single entry per CDR3 protein. Here the sample spans about 380,000 distinct CDR3 sequences, roughly two fifths being singletons. The source material was glioma tissue, nonneoplastic brain tissue, or PBMCs (not recorded which). Receptors originate from a human donor with low-grade glioma or glioblastoma, undergoing nonglioma brain surgery, or in good health (not recorded which).

Concerning this clonotype itself: Being one base from a much bigger clone, this may be a read error. This chain uses TRBV7-9 with TRBJ1-5; perhaps TRBD1 as D (6 bases). The CDR3 runs to 13 residues. The germline CDR1 and CDR2 sequences are SEHNR and FQNEAQ (reference sequence). Between the trimmed V and J ends, which lost 8 bases and 1 base, there was a span of 9 bases. This CDR3 is CASGQGSNQPQHF. CDR3 nucleotides: TGTGCCAGCGGCCAGGGGAGCAATCAGCCCCAGCATTTT.

The chain links TRBV7-3 to TRBJ2-5, with TRBD2 matching over 15 bases. Germline V gives CDR1 SGHTA, CDR2 FQGTGA. Unmatched junction bases numbered 5, after V lost 5 bases and J lost 4 bases. The CDR3 is made up of 16 amino acids. CDR3 DNA sequence: TGTGCCAGCAGCCCCGGACTAGCGGGAGGGCCAGAGACCCAGTACTTC. It is translated as CASSPGLAGGPETQYF.

This rearrangement joins TRBV4-2 to TRBJ1-2; a possible D gene is TRBD1 (5 bases). The V gene lost 0 bases and the J gene lost 1 base, with 9 bases spanning the gap. CDR3 length: 15 amino acids. Germline CDR1 and CDR2: LGHNA and YNFKEQ. The CDR3 sequence: CASSQEGEHNYGYTF. Written as DNA, the CDR3 is TGTGCCAGCAGCCAAGAGGGGGAACATAACTATGGCTACACCTTC.

In the case of this clonotype: In this CDR3 the conserved last residue, phenylalanine or tryptophan, is missing, so a read error is likely. The J gene is TRBJ2-1, the V gene TRBV20-1, with 7 bases lining up with TRBD2. Per germline, CDR1 DFQATT and CDR2 SNEGSKA (reference sequence). V lost 1 base to trimming and J lost 7 bases; unmatched junction nucleotides: 10. The CDR3 contains 15 residues. The CDR3 loop is CSARARAGDVNEQFL. The DNA of the CDR3 is TGCAGTGCTAGAGCTCGGGCGGGAGACGTTAATGAGCAGTTCCTC.

This clonotype was seen a handful of times. The gene calls are TRBV7-2 and TRBJ2-1; 13 bases fit TRBD2. The germline V gene has CDR1 SGHTA and CDR2 FQGNSA. Trimming cost V 1 base and J 1 base; bases outside gene matches: 13. The CDR3 spans 21 residues. CDR3 nucleotide sequence: TGTGCCAGCAGCTTAGGAGGGGGCAAGGGACTAGCGGGAAGGTCCTACAATGAGCAGTTCTTC. Protein product: CASSLGGGKGLAGRSYNEQFF.

This clonotype was observed many times. The rearrangement links TRBV6-5 to TRBJ1-1, with D possibly TRBD1 on 5 matching bases. The CDR3 has 14 residues. Germline assignment: CDR1 MNHEY and CDR2 SVGAGI. V lost 2 bases, J lost 1 base, and 8 bases lay in between. The CDR3 sequence: CASSYGQGNTEAFF. In DNA, the CDR3 is TGTGCCAGCAGTTACGGGCAGGGGAACACTGAAGCTTTCTTT.

This clonotype was counted once. A much bigger clone sits one base away, suggesting this may be a read error. The J gene is TRBJ2-7, the V gene TRBV20-1, with 8 bases fitting TRBD1. CDR1 is DFQATT and CDR2 is SNEGSKA in the germline V gene (reference sequence). V gave up 6 bases and J gave up 5 bases; unmatched junction bases: 12. The CDR3 totals 14 residues. This chain's CDR3 is CSAYGQGGSNEQYF. The CDR3 DNA sequence: TGCAGTGCGTACGGACAGGGTGGGTCGAACGAGCAGTACTTC.

This clonotype was detected a few times. This may arise from a read error, as a much more abundant clone is one base away. The chain is built from TRBV28 and TRBJ2-7; D unresolved. The CDR3 loop spans 13 amino acids. Trimming left V 2 bases short and J 2 bases short, with 7 bases between. Germline assignment: CDR1 MDHEN and CDR2 SYDVKM. The CDR3 sequence is CASSLVQTYEQYF. The CDR3 nucleotides read TGTGCCAGCAGTTTAGTACAGACCTACGAGCAGTACTTC.

On this clonotype: A much larger clonotype is one base distant, so this may be a read error. The rearrangement links TRBV28 to TRBJ2-7; no definite D call. The germline gives CDR1 MDHEN, CDR2 SYDVKM. Between the trimmed V and J ends, which lost 3 bases and 2 bases, there was a span of 11 bases. The CDR3 has 14 residues. The DNA of the CDR3 is TGTGCCAGCAGTTTCTCGGCCGGAACCTACGAGCAGTACTTC. This translates into CASSFSAGTYEQYF.

Comments on this clonotype: This could be a read error, since a much larger clone is one nucleotide away. The chain links TRBV6-1 to TRBJ2-2; perhaps TRBD1 as D (5 bases). The germline V gene has CDR1 MNHNS and CDR2 SASEGT. The CDR3 length is 14 residues. This CDR3 is CACSTQGFAGELFF. For the CDR3, the DNA is TGTGCCTGCAGTACCCAGGGATTTGCCGGGGAGCTGTTTTTT.

Comments on this clonotype: This could be a read error, since a much larger clone is one nucleotide away. V is TRBV28 and J is TRBJ1-2; weak D call: TRBD1 (5 bases). Trimming shortened V by 2 bases and J by 1 base, and 8 bases separated the two germline ends. Germline CDR1 is MDHEN and CDR2 is SYDVKM. The CDR3 covers 14 residues. CDR3 DNA sequence: TGTGCCAGCAGTTTACAGGGCAATAACTATGGCTACACCTTC. Protein product: CASSLQGNNYGYTF.

Here the CDR3 reads CASSVDLAVSSYNEQFF. The CDR3 nucleotides are TGCGCCAGCAGCGTAGATCTAGCGGTTAGCTCCTACAATGAGCAGTTCTTC. V gene TRBV5-1 combines with J gene TRBJ2-1, with 7 positions matching TRBD2. The germline V gene encodes CDR1 SGHRS and CDR2 YFSETQ. V was clipped by 4 bases and J by 0 bases; unmatched bases: 10. This CDR3 spans 17 amino acids.

With regard to this clonotype: The final CDR3 position lacks the conserved phenylalanine or tryptophan, pointing to a likely read error. This chain connects TRBV27 to TRBJ1-4; D may be TRBD1 (6 bases). The CDR3 consists of 15 residues. CDR1 is MNHEY and CDR2 is SMNVEV in the germline V gene (reference sequence). The ends were cut back, 5 bases at V and 7 bases at J, with 17 bases in the middle. The CDR3 sequence: CASSPDRWEGEKLFL. The DNA of the CDR3 is TGTGCCAGCAGTCCTGACAGGTGGGAGGGTGAAAAACTGTTTCTT.

Comment on this clonotype: At one end the junction does not follow the germline gene, possibly because of a read error. The J gene is TRBJ1-1, the V gene TRBV28, with D hard to call. The CDR3 spans 12 residues. From germline, CDR1 is MDHEN and CDR2 SYDVKM. The CDR3 DNA follows: TGTGCCAGCAGTTCACAACGAATTGAAGCTTCCTTT. Translated: CASSSQRIEASF.

This chain connects TRBV7-2 to TRBJ2-1, with 8 bases fitting TRBD2. This CDR3 region has 15 residues. V shed 5 bases, J shed 3 bases, and the junction held 6 bases outside the gene matches. Germline V gene lookup returns CDR1 SGHTA and CDR2 FQGNSA. CDR3 DNA sequence: TGTGCCAGCAGCCGCCCCGGGACTAGCTACAATGAGCAGTTCTTC. It yields the protein CASSRPGTSYNEQFF.

The rearrangement links TRBV7-2 to TRBJ2-1; 7 bases are shared with TRBD1. Trimming removed 2 bases from V and 7 bases from J; junction bases left unmatched: 8. Germline values: CDR1 SGHTA, CDR2 FQGNSA. The CDR3 is 15 residues long. CDR3 in amino acids: CASSLTGQRNNEQFF. The CDR3 DNA sequence: TGTGCCAGCAGCTTAACGGGACAGAGGAATAATGAGCAGTTCTTC.

The chain carries TRBV20-1 and TRBJ2-1; 15 nucleotides align to TRBD2. Germline V gene sequence: CDR1 DFQATT, CDR2 SNEGSKA (reference sequence). The trim removed 0 bases at V and 11 bases at J, leaving 5 bases unmatched. The CDR3 consists of 15 residues. The CDR3 region is CSAREPGLAGGKQFF. CDR3 in DNA: TGCAGTGCTAGAGAACCGGGACTAGCGGGAGGTAAGCAGTTCTTC.

This clonotype was recorded only once. V usage is TRBV5-4 and J usage is TRBJ2-3; 10 bases fit TRBD2. CDR3 length equals 16 residues. The germline CDR1 and CDR2 sequences are SGHNT and YYREEE (reference sequence). The V gene end was trimmed by 3 bases and the J gene end by 9 bases; junction bases not matched to a gene: 13. DNA of the CDR3: TGTGCCAGCAGCTGGGGGTCTAGCGGGAGCGTAGCGACGCAGTATTTT. The encoded protein is CASSWGSSGSVATQYF.

This chain joins TRBV20-1 and TRBJ1-2; D unclear. CDR3 length equals 13 residues. Between the trimmed V and J ends, which lost 0 bases and 8 bases, there was a span of 13 bases. Per germline, CDR1 DFQATT and CDR2 SNEGSKA (reference sequence). The CDR3 loop reads CSARDVSLDGYTF. Written as DNA, the CDR3 is TGCAGTGCTAGAGACGTTAGTCTGGACGGCTACACCTTC.

Note on this clonotype: Given a much more abundant clone one base away, this may be a read error. The chain employs TRBV6-2 or TRBV6-3 and TRBJ2-1, with unresolved D. The CDR3 is 12 amino acids. Trimming removed 8 bases at V and 10 bases at J, with 15 bases between. Germline V gene lookup returns CDR1 MNHEY and CDR2 SVGEGT. CDR3 nucleotides: TGTGCCAGCGGGAACCGAGGATCCGAGCAGTTCTTC. This translates into CASGNRGSEQFF.

This clonotype occurred many times. The V gene is TRBV6-1, the J gene TRBJ1-1; D gene ambiguous. Germline V CDR1 and CDR2: MNHNS, SASEGT. Trimming shortened V by 7 bases and J by 4 bases, and 13 bases separated the two germline ends. The CDR3 spans 13 residues. In DNA form, the CDR3 reads TGTGCCAGCACTTTTTCGAAGGGCACTGAAGCTTTCTTT. It yields the protein CASTFSKGTEAFF.

The chain employs TRBV19 and TRBJ2-2; a possible D gene is TRBD1 (5 bases). The CDR3 has 15 amino acids. Trimming removed 3 bases from V and 3 bases from J, with 11 bases in between. From germline, CDR1 is LNHDA and CDR2 SQIVND (reference sequence). The CDR3 is CASSMQQAHTGELFF. As DNA, the CDR3 is TGTGCCAGTAGTATGCAACAGGCCCACACCGGGGAGCTGTTTTTT.

This clonotype came up many times. V and J are TRBV20-1 and TRBJ2-6; D unresolved. The CDR3 runs 13 residues. Germline V gene data show CDR1 as DFQATT and CDR2 as SNEGSKA (reference sequence). Trimming left V 7 bases short and J 0 bases short, with 7 bases between. CDR3 sequence (DNA): TGCAGTGTTGCCCGCTCTGGGGCCAACGTCCTGACTTTC. Translating gives CSVARSGANVLTF.

As to this clonotype: This sequence may be a read error, since a much larger clone differs from it by one base. The V and J genes are TRBV6-5 and TRBJ1-5; 8 nucleotides line up with TRBD1. J lost 9 bases, V lost 0 bases, and 7 bases had no gene match. This CDR3 is built from 15 residues. Germline V gives CDR1 MNHEY, CDR2 SVGAGI. The CDR3 region is CASSYSRTGWGPQHF. CDR3 DNA: TGTGCCAGCAGTTACTCACGGACAGGGTGGGGGCCCCAGCATTTT.

On this clonotype itself: One junction end does not reproduce the germline sequence, and a read error may be involved. The genes are TRBV20-1 and TRBJ1-5, with D maybe TRBD1 (5 bases). CDR1 is DFQATT and CDR2 is SNEGSKA in the germline V gene (reference sequence). The CDR3 loop spans 15 amino acids. CDR3 sequence (DNA): TGCAGTACTAGGGCCAGGGAGCAACACAATCAGCCCCAGCATTTT. Translated: CSTRAREQHNQPQHF.

Many counts were recorded for this clonotype. Mismatch with germline at one junction end may stem from a read error. V usage is TRBV6-1 and J usage is TRBJ1-2; 7 nucleotides match TRBD1. This CDR3 is 15 amino acids long. Germline V lookup: CDR1 MNHNS, CDR2 SASEGT. CDR3 amino acids: CASGEVGTDNYGYTF. The CDR3 nucleotides are TGTGCCAGCGGTGAAGTCGGGACAGACAACTATGGCTACACCTTC.

The chain joins TRBV12-3 or TRBV12-4 to TRBJ2-3; TRBD1 matches at 11 bases. This CDR3 comprises 16 residues. Germline trimming cut 4 bases from V and 2 bases from J; bases unmatched to any gene: 5. DNA of the CDR3: TGTGCCAGCAGTTCAGGACAGGGGGCGTCCACAGATACGCAGTATTTT. This sequence encodes CASSSGQGASTDTQYF.